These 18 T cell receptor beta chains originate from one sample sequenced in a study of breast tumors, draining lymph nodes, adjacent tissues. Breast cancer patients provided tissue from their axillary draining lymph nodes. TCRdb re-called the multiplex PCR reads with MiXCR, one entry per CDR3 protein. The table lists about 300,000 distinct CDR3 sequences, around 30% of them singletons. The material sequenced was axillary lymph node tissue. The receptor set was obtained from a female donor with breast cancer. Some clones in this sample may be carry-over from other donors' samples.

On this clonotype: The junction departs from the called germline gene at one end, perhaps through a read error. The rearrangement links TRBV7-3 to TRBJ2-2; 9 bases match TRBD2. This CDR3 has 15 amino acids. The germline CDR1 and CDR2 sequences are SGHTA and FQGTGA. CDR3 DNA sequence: TGTGCCAGCAGCCCGACTAGCGGTAACACCGGGGAGCTGTCTTTT. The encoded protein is CASSPTSGNTGELSF.

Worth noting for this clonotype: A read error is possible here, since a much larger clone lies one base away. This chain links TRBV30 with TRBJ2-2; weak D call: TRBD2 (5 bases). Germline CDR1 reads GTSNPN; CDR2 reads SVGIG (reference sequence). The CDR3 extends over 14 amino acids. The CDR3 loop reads CAWSGVRYTGELLF. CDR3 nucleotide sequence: TGTGCCTGGAGTGGTGTCAGGTACACCGGGGAGCTGCTTTTT.

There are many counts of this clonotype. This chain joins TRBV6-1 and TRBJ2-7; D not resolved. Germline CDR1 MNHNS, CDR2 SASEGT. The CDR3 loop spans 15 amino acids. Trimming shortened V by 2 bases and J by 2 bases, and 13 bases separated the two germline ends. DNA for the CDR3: TGTGCCAGCAGTGAACGAACCGACGGAACCTACGAGCAGTACTTC. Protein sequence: CASSERTDGTYEQYF.

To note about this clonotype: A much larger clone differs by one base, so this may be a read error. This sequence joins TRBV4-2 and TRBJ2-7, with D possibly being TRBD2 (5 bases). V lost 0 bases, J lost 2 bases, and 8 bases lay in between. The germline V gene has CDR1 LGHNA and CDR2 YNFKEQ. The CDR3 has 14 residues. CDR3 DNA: TGTGCCAGCAGCCAAGATGTCGGGACCTACGAGCAGTACTTC. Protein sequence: CASSQDVGTYEQYF.

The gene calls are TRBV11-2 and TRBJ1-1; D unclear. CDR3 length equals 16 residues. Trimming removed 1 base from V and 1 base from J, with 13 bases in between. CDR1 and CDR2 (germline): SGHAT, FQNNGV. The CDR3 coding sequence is TGTGCCAGCAGCTTAGTAGAGGGAACAGAGAACACTGAAGCTTTCTTT. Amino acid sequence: CASSLVEGTENTEAFF.

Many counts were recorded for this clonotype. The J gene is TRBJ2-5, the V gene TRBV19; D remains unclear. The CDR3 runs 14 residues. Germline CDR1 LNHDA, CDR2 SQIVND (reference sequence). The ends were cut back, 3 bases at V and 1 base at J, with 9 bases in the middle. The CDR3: CASSMSPAQETQYF. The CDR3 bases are TGTGCCAGTAGTATGTCACCAGCCCAAGAGACCCAGTACTTC.

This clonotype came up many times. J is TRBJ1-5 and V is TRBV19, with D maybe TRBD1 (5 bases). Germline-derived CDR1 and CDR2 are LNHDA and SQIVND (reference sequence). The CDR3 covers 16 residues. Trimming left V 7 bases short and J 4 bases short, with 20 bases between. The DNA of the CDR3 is TGTGCCAGTACCACGGGCGGCGTTGGGGCTAATCAGCCCCAGCATTTT. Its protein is CASTTGGVGANQPQHF.

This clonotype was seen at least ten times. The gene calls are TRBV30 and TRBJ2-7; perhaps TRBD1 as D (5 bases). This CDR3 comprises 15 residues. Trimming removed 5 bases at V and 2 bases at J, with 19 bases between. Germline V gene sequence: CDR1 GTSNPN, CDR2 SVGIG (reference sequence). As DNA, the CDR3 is TGTGCCTGGCAGAGCTTTGGTGACAGTACCTACGAGCAGTACTTC. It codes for CAWQSFGDSTYEQYF.

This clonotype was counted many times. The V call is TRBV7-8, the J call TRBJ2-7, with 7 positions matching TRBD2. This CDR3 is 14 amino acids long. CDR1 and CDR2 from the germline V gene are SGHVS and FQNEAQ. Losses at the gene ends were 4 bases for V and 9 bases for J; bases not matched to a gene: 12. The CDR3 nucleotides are TGTGCCAGCAGCTATATCGGGACTACCAGGTGGCAGTACTTC. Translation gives CASSYIGTTRWQYF.

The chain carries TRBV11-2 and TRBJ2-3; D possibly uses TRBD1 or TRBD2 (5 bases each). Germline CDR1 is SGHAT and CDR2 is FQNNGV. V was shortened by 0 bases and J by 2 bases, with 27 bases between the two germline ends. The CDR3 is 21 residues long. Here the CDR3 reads CASSLDPVRASGRGNTDTQYF. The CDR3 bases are TGTGCCAGCAGCTTAGACCCGGTTAGGGCCAGCGGAAGGGGCAACACAGATACGCAGTATTTT.

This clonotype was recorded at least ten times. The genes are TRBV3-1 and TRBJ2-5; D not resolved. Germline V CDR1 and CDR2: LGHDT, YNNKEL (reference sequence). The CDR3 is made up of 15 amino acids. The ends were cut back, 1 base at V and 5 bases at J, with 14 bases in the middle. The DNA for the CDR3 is TGTGCCAGCAGCCAAGTACCGGTGGGCCGTGAGACCCAGTACTTC. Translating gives CASSQVPVGRETQYF.

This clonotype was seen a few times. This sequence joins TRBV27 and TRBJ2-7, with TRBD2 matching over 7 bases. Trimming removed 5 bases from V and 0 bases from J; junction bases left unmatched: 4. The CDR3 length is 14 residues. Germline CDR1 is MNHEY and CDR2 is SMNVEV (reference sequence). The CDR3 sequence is CASSPRDYSYEQYF. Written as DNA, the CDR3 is TGTGCCAGCAGTCCCCGGGACTACTCCTACGAGCAGTACTTC.

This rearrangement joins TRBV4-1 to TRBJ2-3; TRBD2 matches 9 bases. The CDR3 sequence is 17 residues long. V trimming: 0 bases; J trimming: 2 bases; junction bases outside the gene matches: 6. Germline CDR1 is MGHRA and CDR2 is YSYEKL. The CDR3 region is CASSQDSSGRYTDTQYF. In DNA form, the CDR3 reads TGCGCCAGCAGCCAAGATAGTAGCGGGAGATACACAGATACGCAGTATTTT.

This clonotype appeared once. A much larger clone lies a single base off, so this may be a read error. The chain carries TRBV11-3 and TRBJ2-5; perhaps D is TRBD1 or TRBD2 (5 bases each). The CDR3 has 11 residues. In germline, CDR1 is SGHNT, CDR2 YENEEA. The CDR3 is CASSLRGTPYF. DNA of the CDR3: TGTGCCAGCAGCTTACGAGGGACCCCGTACTTC.

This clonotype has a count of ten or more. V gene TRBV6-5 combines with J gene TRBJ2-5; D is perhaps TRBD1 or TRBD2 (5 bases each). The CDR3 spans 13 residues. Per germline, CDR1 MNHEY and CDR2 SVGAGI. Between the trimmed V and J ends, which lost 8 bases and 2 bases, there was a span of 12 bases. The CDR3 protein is CASSRGVQETQYF. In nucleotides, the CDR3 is TGTGCCAGCTCACGGGGCGTTCAAGAGACCCAGTACTTC.

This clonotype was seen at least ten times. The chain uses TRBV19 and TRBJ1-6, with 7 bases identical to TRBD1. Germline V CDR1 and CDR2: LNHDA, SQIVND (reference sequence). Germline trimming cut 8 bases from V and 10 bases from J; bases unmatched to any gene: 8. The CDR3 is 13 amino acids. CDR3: CASGDRLASPLHF. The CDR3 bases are TGTGCCAGTGGGGACAGATTAGCCTCACCCCTCCACTTT.

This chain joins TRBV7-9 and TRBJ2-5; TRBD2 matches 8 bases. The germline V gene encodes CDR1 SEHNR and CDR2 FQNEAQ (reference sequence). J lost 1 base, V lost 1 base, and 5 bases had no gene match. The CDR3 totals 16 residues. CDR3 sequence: CASSLVGGGLQETQYF. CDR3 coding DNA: TGTGCCAGCAGCTTAGTCGGGGGGGGGCTCCAAGAGACCCAGTACTTC.

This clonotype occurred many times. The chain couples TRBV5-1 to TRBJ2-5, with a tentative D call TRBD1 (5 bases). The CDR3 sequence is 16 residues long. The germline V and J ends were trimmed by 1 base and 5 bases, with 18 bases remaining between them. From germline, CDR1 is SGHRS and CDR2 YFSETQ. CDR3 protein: CASSLPSGAPRETQYF. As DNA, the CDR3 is TGCGCCAGCAGCTTGCCGTCTGGGGCGCCCAGGGAGACCCAGTACTTC.